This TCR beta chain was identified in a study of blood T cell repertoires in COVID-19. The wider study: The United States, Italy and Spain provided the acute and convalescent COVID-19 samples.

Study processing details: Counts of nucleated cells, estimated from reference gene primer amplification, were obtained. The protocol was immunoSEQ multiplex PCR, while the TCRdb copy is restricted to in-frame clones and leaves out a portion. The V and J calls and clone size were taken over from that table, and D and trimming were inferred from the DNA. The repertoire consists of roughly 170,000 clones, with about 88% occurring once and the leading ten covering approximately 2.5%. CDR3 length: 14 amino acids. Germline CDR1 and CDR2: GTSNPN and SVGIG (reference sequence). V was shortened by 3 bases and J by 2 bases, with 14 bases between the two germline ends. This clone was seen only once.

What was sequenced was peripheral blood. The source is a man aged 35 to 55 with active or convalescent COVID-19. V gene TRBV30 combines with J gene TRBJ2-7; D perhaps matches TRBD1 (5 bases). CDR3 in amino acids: CAWSDNRYPYEQYF. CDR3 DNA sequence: TGTGCCTGGAGCGATAACAGGTACCCCTACGAGCAGTACTTC.